What follows is one TCR beta chain and its context. Original data processing: Estimated nucleated cell counts came from reference gene primer amplification. The assay was immunoSEQ multiplex PCR, and TCRdb's table has in-frame clones only and misses some. V, J and clone size are those of that table, while D and trimming were read from the DNA. The profile shows 430,000 or so clones, 80% to 90% of them singletons. The data originate from a study of blood T cell repertoires in COVID-19. Trimming removed 3 bases from V and 4 bases from J; junction bases left unmatched: 6. Germline V gene sequence: CDR1 SGHNT, CDR2 YENEEA. The CDR3 loop spans 16 amino acids.

This clonotype was obtained from a man aged 18 to 29 with COVID-19, enrolled during active disease. The source material was peripheral blood. The chain recombines TRBV11-3 with TRBJ2-2; 9 bases agree with TRBD1. The CDR3 reads CASSLGQGRGTGELFF. The CDR3 nucleotides are TGTGCCAGCAGCTTGGGACAGGGTAGGGGCACCGGGGAGCTGTTTTTT.